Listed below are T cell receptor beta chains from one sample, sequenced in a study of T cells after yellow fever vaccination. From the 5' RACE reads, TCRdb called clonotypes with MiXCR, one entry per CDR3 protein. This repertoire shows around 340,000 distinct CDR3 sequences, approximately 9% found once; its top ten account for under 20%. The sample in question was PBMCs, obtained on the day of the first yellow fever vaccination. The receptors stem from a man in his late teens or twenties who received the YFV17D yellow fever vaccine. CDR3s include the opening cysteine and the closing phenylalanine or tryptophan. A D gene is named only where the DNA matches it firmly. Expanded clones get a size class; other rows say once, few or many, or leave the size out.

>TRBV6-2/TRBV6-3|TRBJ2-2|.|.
TGTGCCAGCAGCGAGACAGGGAACACCGGGGAGCTGTTTTTT
CASSETGNTGELFF
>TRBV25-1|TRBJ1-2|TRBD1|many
TGTGCCAGCAGTACAGGGGGCGCCTATGGCTACACCTTC
CASSTGGAYGYTF
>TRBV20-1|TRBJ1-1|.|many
TGCAGTGCTTTTCCAGGGTCGTACACTGAAGCTTTCTTT
CSAFPGSYTEAFF
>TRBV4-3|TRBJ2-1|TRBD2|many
TGCGCCAGCAGCCATACTGGGGGGGGCTCCTACAATGAGCAGTTCTTC
CASSHTGGGSYNEQFF
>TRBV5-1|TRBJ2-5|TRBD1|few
TGCGCCAGCAGCGAGGGACAGGGCTTTATAGAGACCCAGTACTTC
CASSEGQGFIETQYF
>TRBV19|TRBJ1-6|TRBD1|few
TGTGCCAGTAAGGTCGGGACAGGCTCCTATAATTCACCCCTCCACTTT
CASKVGTGSYNSPLHF
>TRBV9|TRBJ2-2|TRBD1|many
TGTGCCAGCAGCGTAGACGGGCAGGGGGACACCGGGGAGCTGTTTTTT
CASSVDGQGDTGELFF
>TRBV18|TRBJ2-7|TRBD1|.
TGTGCCAGCTCACCCCAAAACAGGGGATACGAGCAGTACTTC
CASSPQNRGYEQYF
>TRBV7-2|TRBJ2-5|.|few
TGTGCCAGCAGCTTAACTCGGGCCACAGAGACCCAGTACTTC
CASSLTRATETQYF
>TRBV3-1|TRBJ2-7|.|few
TGTGCCAGCAGCCAAGCTATGTCGTACGAGCAGTACTTC
CASSQAMSYEQYF
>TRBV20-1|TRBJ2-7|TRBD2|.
TGCAGTGCTAGCACACGGGGGGGCCTCAGCGAGCAGTACTTC
CSASTRGGLSEQYF
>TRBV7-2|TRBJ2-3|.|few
TGTGCCAGCAGCTTATACTGGGAACCCACAGATACGCAGTATTTT
CASSLYWEPTDTQYF
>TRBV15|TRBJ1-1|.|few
TGTGCCACCAGTGTAGACATGAACACTGAAGCTTTCTTT
CATSVDMNTEAFF
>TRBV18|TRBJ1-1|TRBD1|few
TGTGCCAGCTCACCAGACAGGGAGAAGGCTGAAGCTTTCTTT
CASSPDREKAEAFF
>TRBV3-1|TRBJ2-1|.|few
TGTGCCAGCAGCCCTCGGACGGGCAATGAGCAGTTCTTC
CASSPRTGNEQFF
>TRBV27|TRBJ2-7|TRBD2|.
TGTGCCAGCAGTTTCGGACTAGCGAGCTACGAGCAGTACTTC
CASSFGLASYEQYF
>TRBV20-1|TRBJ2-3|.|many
TGCAGTGCTAGAGGACTTGCGAGCACAGATACGCAGTATTTT
CSARGLASTDTQYF
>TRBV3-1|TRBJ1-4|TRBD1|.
TGTGCCTCCAGCCCAAGAACAGGGGACATAACTAATGAAAAACTGTTTTTT
CASSPRTGDITNEKLFF
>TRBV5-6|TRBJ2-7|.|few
TGTGCCAGCAGCTTTACAGCTGGCGAGCAGTACTTC
CASSFTAGEQYF
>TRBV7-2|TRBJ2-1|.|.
TGTGCCAGCAGCCCGGGGGCCCCCTACAATGAGCAGTTCTTC
CASSPGAPYNEQFF
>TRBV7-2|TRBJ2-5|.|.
TGTGCCAGCAGCTTAGGGACGCGTGGGGAGACCCAGTACTTC
CASSLGTRGETQYF
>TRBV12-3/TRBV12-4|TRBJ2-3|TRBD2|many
TGTGCCAGCAGTTTCGGGGGAGGGGAAGATACGCAGTATTTT
CASSFGGGEDTQYF
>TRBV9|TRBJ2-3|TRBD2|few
TGTGCCAGCAGCTACGGGACTAGCGGGGGCACAGATACGCAGTATTTT
CASSYGTSGGTDTQYF
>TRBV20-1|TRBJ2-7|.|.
TGCAGTGCTAGGTCCGTGGGAAACAGAGCCGAGCAGTACTTC
CSARSVGNRAEQYF
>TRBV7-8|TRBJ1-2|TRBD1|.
TGTGCCAGCAGCTCCCGGGACAGACATTATGGCTACACCTTC
CASSSRDRHYGYTF
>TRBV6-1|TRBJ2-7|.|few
TGTGCCAGCAGCCCCAAGGGGGTTGGGGGCGAGCAGTACTTC
CASSPKGVGGEQYF
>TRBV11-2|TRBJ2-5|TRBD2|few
TGTGCCAGCAGACCGCCGGGGCGGGGGGCTCGAGAGACCCAGTACTTC
CASRPPGRGARETQYF
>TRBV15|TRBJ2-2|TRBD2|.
TGTGCCACCAGCAGAGACAAAGCGGGGGGGCGTATCACCGGGGAGCTGTTTTTT
CATSRDKAGGRITGELFF
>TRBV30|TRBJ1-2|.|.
TGTGCCTGGACCCCTGGAGACGGCTACACCTTC
CAWTPGDGYTF
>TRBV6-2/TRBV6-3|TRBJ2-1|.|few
TGTGCCAGCAGTTACCATAACAATGAGCAGTTCTTC
CASSYHNNEQFF
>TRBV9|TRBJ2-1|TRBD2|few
TGTGCCAGCAGGGGGGGGGGTTCCCCAAAGAACAATGAGCAGTTCTTC
CASRGGGSPKNNEQFF
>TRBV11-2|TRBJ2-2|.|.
TGTGCCAGCAGCCCCGAATGGTTGGGCAGGGTCTTCACCGGGGAGCTGTTTTTT
CASSPEWLGRVFTGELFF
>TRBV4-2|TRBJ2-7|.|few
TGTGCCAGCAGCCAAGAGTTTGCGTCCCCTCCCTACGAGCAGTACTTC
CASSQEFASPPYEQYF
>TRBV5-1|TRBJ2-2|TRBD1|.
TGCGCCAGCAGAGCGACGACAGGGGACACCGGGGAGCTGTTTTTT
CASRATTGDTGELFF
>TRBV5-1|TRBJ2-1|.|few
TGCGCCAGCAGCTGGGACCCCTCGGGCTCCTACAATGAGCAGTTCTTC
CASSWDPSGSYNEQFF